Following are 10 T cell receptor beta chains from one sample sequenced in a study of OX40 agonist ivuxolimab in advanced cancers. Generated by immunoSEQ multiplex PCR, the TCRdb table keeps only in-frame clones and is missing some. The sample has around 120,000 clones; over 75% are singletons. The source material was CD4+ or CD8+ T cells sorted from blood, sampled in a trial of the OX40 agonist ivuxolimab. These TCRs come from an adult with an advanced solid tumor such as melanoma, head and neck, liver or kidney cancer.

Concerning this clone itself: An end of the junction differs from the germline gene, which may be a read error. The V call is TRBV7-2, the J call TRBJ2-7; TRBD1 might be the D (6 bases). The V gene's germline CDR1 is SGHTA and CDR2 FQGNSA. This CDR3 region has 15 residues. The CDR3, as DNA: TGTGCCAGCAGCTTAGGAGGGGGAAACTCCTACGAGCAGCACTTC. Translated: CASSLGGGNSYEQHF.

The rearrangement links TRBV11-3 to TRBJ1-5; no clear D gene. V gave up 5 bases and J gave up 7 bases, with 18 bases separating them. Germline CDR1 is SGHNT and CDR2 is YENEEA. There are 15 residues in the CDR3. The CDR3 DNA follows: TGTGCCAGCAGCCCCTCTCCGGAGTATTGGCAGCCCCAGCATTTT. It codes for CASSPSPEYWQPQHF.

The V call is TRBV29-1, the J call TRBJ2-3; D is ambiguous. The CDR3 has 12 amino acids. V dropped 3 bases and J dropped 0 bases, with 4 bases sitting between them. The germline gives CDR1 SQVTM, CDR2 ANQGSEA. CDR3 sequence: CSVDQSTDTQYF. DNA for the CDR3: TGCAGCGTTGACCAGAGCACAGATACGCAGTATTTT.

The chain couples TRBV28 to TRBJ1-2; 8 bases are a match to TRBD1. Trimming at V came to 0 bases and at J to 1 base, leaving 4 bases not matched to a gene. The CDR3 contains 16 residues. Germline V gene lookup returns CDR1 MDHEN and CDR2 SYDVKM. CDR3 nucleotides: TGTGCCAGCAGTTTATGGCCAGGGGGCGTTAACTATGGCTACACCTTC. It translates to CASSLWPGGVNYGYTF.

This chain links TRBV6-5 with TRBJ1-3; D not resolved. Deletions cut 2 bases from V and 4 bases from J, with 6 bases between. This CDR3 is 13 amino acids long. Germline V gene lookup returns CDR1 MNHEY and CDR2 SVGAGI. CDR3 DNA sequence: TGTGCCAGCAGTTACAGGGCGGGAAACACCATATATTTT. This encodes CASSYRAGNTIYF.

Worth noting for this clone: Sequence at one end of the junction differs from germline and may be a read error. This chain uses TRBV5-1 with TRBJ2-3; TRBD2 agrees at 12 bases. CDR3 length: 16 amino acids. Germline CDR1 reads SGHRS; CDR2 reads YFSETQ. The CDR3 DNA reads as TGCGCCAGCAGCCCCACTAGCGGGGGGACCACATATACGCAGTATTTT. It codes for CASSPTSGGTTYTQYF.

J is TRBJ1-4 and V is TRBV7-9; the D gene is possibly TRBD1 (5 bases). CDR3 length: 14 amino acids. Trimming took off 5 bases at V and 7 bases at J, with 14 bases between the two ends. Germline values: CDR1 SEHNR, CDR2 FQNEAQ (reference sequence). CDR3 nucleotide sequence: TGTGCCAGCAGCCGAGGGCCGGGACGTGAAAAACTGTTTTTT. Translation gives CASSRGPGREKLFF.

The gene calls are TRBV19 and TRBJ2-3; 15 bases align to TRBD2. The CDR3 loop spans 17 amino acids. The germline gives CDR1 LNHDA, CDR2 SQIVND (reference sequence). V trimming: 5 bases; J trimming: 6 bases; junction bases outside the gene matches: 9. For the CDR3, the DNA is TGTGCCAGTAGTCCCTGGACTAGCGGGGGGGCAAGGGATACGCAGTATTTT. It is translated as CASSPWTSGGARDTQYF.

A few counts support this clone. Germline and junction disagree at one end, which may indicate a read error. The rearrangement links TRBV5-5 to TRBJ1-2, with 9 bases lining up with TRBD1. The germline V gene has CDR1 SGHKS and CDR2 YYEKEE (reference sequence). The CDR3 loop spans 11 amino acids. CDR3 residues: CASSTDRGSYF. For the CDR3, the DNA is TGTGCCAGCAGCACGGACAGGGGAAGTTACTTC.

The V gene is TRBV29-1, the J gene TRBJ2-6; D is uncertain. This CDR3 region has 14 residues. The V gene lost 6 bases and the J gene lost 0 bases, with 9 bases spanning the gap. CDR1 and CDR2 (germline): SQVTM, ANQGSEA. DNA of the CDR3: TGCAGCGTCGCAGGCTCCTCTGGGGCCAACGTCCTGACTTTC. This translates into CSVAGSSGANVLTF.